A single sample is the source of the 29 T cell receptor beta chains below, sequenced in a study of TIL therapy for anti-PD-1-resistant metastatic lung cancer. The immunoSEQ assay was v3. Profiling relied on immunoSEQ multiplex PCR, and the TCRdb table lists in-frame clones only, not all of them. The sample gives fewer than 30,000 clones, under 80% of which show up once; around 16% is in the top ten. This sample's time point: pre-treatment sample, taken before nivolumab and TIL therapy. Tumor tissue came from excised metastases, mostly pleural nodules or supraclavicular lymph nodes. Sequences were derived from tumor tissue, sampled at baseline. The origin of the receptors is a woman aged 30 to 85 with non-small cell lung cancer.

In its sample, this clone was seen a few times. This sequence joins TRBV19 and TRBJ1-2; D is possibly TRBD1 (5 bases). With 8 bases removed from V and 2 bases from J, the gap between germline ends came to 15 bases. This CDR3 is 14 amino acids long. Per the germline V gene, CDR1 is LNHDA and CDR2 is SQIVND (reference sequence). The CDR3 region is CASELGGSNYGYTF. CDR3 nucleotide sequence: TGTGCCAGTGAATTGGGGGGTTCGAACTATGGCTACACCTTC.

The chain employs TRBV6-1 and TRBJ1-5; 7 bases align to TRBD1. The germline V gene encodes CDR1 MNHNS and CDR2 SASEGT. This CDR3 spans 15 amino acids. V was clipped by 4 bases and J by 5 bases; unmatched bases: 8. Written as DNA, the CDR3 is TGTGCCAGCAGTGTCCTGGACAGGAGAGATCAGCCCCAGCATTTT. It is translated as CASSVLDRRDQPQHF.

This clone was found a few times. The chain employs TRBV5-1 and TRBJ2-2; D unresolved. In germline, CDR1 is SGHRS, CDR2 YFSETQ. With 4 bases removed from V and 6 bases from J, the gap between germline ends came to 10 bases. The CDR3 has 13 amino acids. CDR3 coding DNA: TGCGCCAGCAGCGGAGCTAGGGCCGGGGAGCTGTTTTTT. It encodes CASSGARAGELFF.

This clone is a singleton in its sample. The chain recombines TRBV13 with TRBJ2-1; D may be TRBD2 (5 bases). Germline V gene sequence: CDR1 PRHDT, CDR2 FYEKMQ (reference sequence). Trimming left V 0 bases short and J 0 bases short, with 6 bases between. The CDR3 consists of 15 residues. CDR3: CASSLGGISYNEQFF. The CDR3 DNA follows: TGTGCCAGCAGCTTAGGCGGGATCTCCTACAATGAGCAGTTCTTC.

The rearrangement uses TRBV7-8 and TRBJ1-2; D unclear. V lost 5 bases and J 3 bases, leaving 10 bases between the germline ends. Germline V lookup: CDR1 SGHVS, CDR2 FQNEAQ. This CDR3 has 13 residues. The CDR3 bases are TGTGCCAGCAGCCAGAGACAAGACTATGGCTACACCTTC. Translation gives CASSQRQDYGYTF.

The rearrangement links TRBV5-4 to TRBJ1-2; D gene ambiguous. Looked up from germline, CDR1 is SGHNT and CDR2 is YYREEE (reference sequence). This CDR3 is built from 14 residues. V was trimmed by 1 base and J by 4 bases, leaving 11 bases between them. This CDR3 reads CASSLKDAIYGYTF. The CDR3 DNA reads TGTGCCAGCAGCTTGAAGGACGCAATCTATGGCTACACCTTC.

CDR3 in DNA: TGTGCCATCAGTGACGGGAGTGCGGATACGCAGTATTTT. Encoded protein: CAISDGSADTQYF. J is TRBJ2-3 and V is TRBV10-3, with a tentative D call TRBD2 (6 bases). The germline gives CDR1 ENHRY, CDR2 SYGVKD. The CDR3 length is 13 residues. The V end was cut by 3 bases, the J end by 6 bases, with 10 bases between.

This sequence joins TRBV6-5 and TRBJ1-3; TRBD1 is a possible D gene (6 bases). This CDR3 contains 11 residues. V lost 5 bases and J lost 13, with 12 bases in between. The germline V gene has CDR1 MNHEY and CDR2 SVGAGI. The CDR3 protein is CASSEQGRIYF. CDR3 bases: TGTGCCAGCAGTGAACAGGGCAGGATATATTTT.

This chain links TRBV4-1 with TRBJ1-2; TRBD1 matches 7 bases. CDR3 length: 17 residues. The germline gives CDR1 MGHRA, CDR2 YSYEKL. The junction had 8 bases not matched to a gene; V was cut back by 1 base and J by 0 bases. CDR3 protein: CASSQVFGDSSNYGYTF. In nucleotides, the CDR3 is TGCGCCAGCAGCCAAGTGTTCGGGGACAGTTCTAACTATGGCTACACCTTC.

The chain employs TRBV11-3 and TRBJ2-2; TRBD2 aligns across 14 bases. Germline CDR1 SGHNT, CDR2 YENEEA. J was trimmed by 5 bases and V by 5 bases; bases with no gene match: 7. The length of the CDR3 is 17 residues. In DNA, the CDR3 is TGTGCCAGCAGCCTGGGACTAGCGGGAGCACAGACCGGGGAGCTGTTTTTT. It is translated as CASSLGLAGAQTGELFF.

V gene TRBV25-1 combines with J gene TRBJ2-3, with D unclear. The germline V gene encodes CDR1 MGHDK and CDR2 SYGVNS. Trimming stripped 3 bases from V and 3 bases from J, with 10 bases between. CDR3 length equals 14 residues. This CDR3 reads CASSEGSETDTQYF. The CDR3 bases are TGTGCCAGCAGTGAGGGTAGTGAGACAGATACGCAGTATTTT.

Only a few counts were recorded for this clone. The chain carries TRBV15 and TRBJ2-1; the match to TRBD2 covers 8 bases. This CDR3 comprises 15 residues. The V and J ends lost 1 base and 6 bases, in that order; junction bases with no gene match: 5. Germline CDR1 is LNHNV and CDR2 is YYDKDF (reference sequence). CDR3 sequence reads: CATSRVTSGGNEQFF. The CDR3 bases are TGTGCCACCAGCAGAGTAACTAGCGGAGGCAATGAGCAGTTCTTC.

The chain uses TRBV5-1 and TRBJ1-4; TRBD1 matches at 10 bases. Germline V CDR1 and CDR2: SGHRS, YFSETQ. There are 14 residues in the CDR3. V shed 0 bases and J 8 bases; nucleotides not matched to a gene: 1. The CDR3 coding sequence is TGCGCCAGCAGCTTGGCGGGACAGGGGGAAAAACTGTTTTTT. As protein: CASSLAGQGEKLFF.

The chain has TRBV5-1 and TRBJ2-1; 8 bases map to TRBD2. The germline gives CDR1 SGHRS, CDR2 YFSETQ. The J segment lost 3 bases and the V segment lost 4 bases, leaving 6 bases of the junction unmatched. The CDR3 has 15 amino acids. In DNA, the CDR3 is TGCGCCAGCAGCCCCTCAGCGGGAGTCTACAATGAGCAGTTCTTC. Translating it yields CASSPSAGVYNEQFF. Together with reference TRBV5-1 and TRBJ2-1, the CDR3 gives the full variable domain: KAGVTQTPRYLIKTRGQQVTLSCSPISGHRSVSWYQQTPGQGLQFLFEYFSETQRNKGNFPGRFSGRQFSNSRSEMNVSTLELGDSALYLCASSPSAGVYNEQFFGPGTRLTVL.

This clone showed up just a few times. The V and J genes are TRBV6-5 and TRBJ1-2; D remains unclear. The germline V and J ends were trimmed by 6 bases and 2 bases, with 10 bases remaining between them. The CDR3 length is 13 residues. Germline loops: CDR1 MNHEY, CDR2 SVGAGI. CDR3 DNA: TGTGCCAGCAGGACCAACTACAACTATGGCTACACCTTC. This sequence encodes CASRTNYNYGYTF.

The chain employs TRBV29-1 and TRBJ2-2, with D unclear. CDR3 length equals 14 residues. Germline V gene lookup returns CDR1 SQVTM and CDR2 ANQGSEA. The V and J ends lost 7 bases and 2 bases respectively, with 14 bases between them. This CDR3 is CSARSSLNTGELFF. DNA of the CDR3: TGCAGCGCCCGATCCTCGCTCAACACCGGGGAGCTGTTTTTT.

V and J are TRBV19 and TRBJ2-1; D call uncertain. The germline gives CDR1 LNHDA, CDR2 SQIVND (reference sequence). V was cut by 3 bases and J by 6 bases, with 6 bases left in between. There are 12 residues in the CDR3. The CDR3 spells CASSISINEQFF. The CDR3 nucleotides are TGTGCCAGTAGTATTTCAATCAATGAGCAGTTCTTC.

The chain is built from TRBV11-3 and TRBJ1-1; D gene unclear. There are 13 residues in the CDR3. Germline CDR1 and CDR2: SGHNT and YENEEA. The V end was cut by 1 base, the J end by 7 bases, with 10 bases between. The CDR3, as DNA: TGTGCCAGCAGCTTAGGGCGAGGGCGTGAAGCTTTCTTT. It yields the protein CASSLGRGREAFF.

The rearrangement joins TRBV5-4 to TRBJ2-6; 9 positions match TRBD1. Germline CDR1 and CDR2: SGHNT and YYREEE (reference sequence). This CDR3 comprises 16 residues. After removal of 3 bases from V and 5 bases from J, the junction contained 6 bases not matched to a gene. DNA for the CDR3: TGTGCCAGCAGCTCGGACAGGGGCGGCTGGGCCAACGTCCTGACTTTC. Protein product: CASSSDRGGWANVLTF. The whole variable domain, remainder taken from reference TRBV5-4 and TRBJ2-6, is ETGVTQSPTHLIKTRGQQVTLRCSSQSGHNTVSWYQQALGQGPQFIFQYYREEENGRGNFPPRFSGLQFPNYSSELNVNALELDDSALYLCASSSDRGGWANVLTFGAGSRLTVL.

The count of this clone is one. This chain uses TRBV15 with TRBJ2-7; perhaps TRBD2 as D (5 bases). V was shortened by 0 bases and J by 7 bases, with 7 bases between the two germline ends. CDR1 is LNHNV, CDR2 YYDKDF, per germline (reference sequence). The CDR3 totals 12 residues. The CDR3: CATSRDSGEQYF. In DNA form, the CDR3 reads TGTGCCACCAGCAGAGATTCGGGGGAGCAGTACTTC.

The chain joins TRBV30 to TRBJ1-3, with D uncertain. V dropped 3 bases and J dropped 0 bases, with 15 bases sitting between them. From germline, CDR1 is GTSNPN and CDR2 SVGIG (reference sequence). The CDR3 length is 16 residues. Here the CDR3 reads CAWSPIDFGSGNTIYF. The CDR3 nucleotides are TGTGCCTGGAGCCCCATCGACTTTGGCTCTGGAAACACCATATATTTT.

The chain couples TRBV6-1 to TRBJ2-6, with D hard to call. Trimming pared 7 bases from V and 1 base from J, leaving 5 bases between. This CDR3 comprises 13 residues. The germline V gene encodes CDR1 MNHNS and CDR2 SASEGT. The CDR3 DNA reads as TGTGCCAGCACTTCTTCTGGGGCCAACGTCCTGACTTTC. Encoded protein: CASTSSGANVLTF.

The chain joins TRBV21-1 to TRBJ2-2; the table's TRBD1 call for D was not verified on the DNA. TRBV21-1 is shown as a pseudogene. This CDR3 is 17 amino acids long. This chain's CDR3 is CASRKPRGGQCTGELFF. The CDR3 nucleotides read TGTGCCAGCAGGAAGCCGAGAGGGGGACAGTGCACCGGGGAGCTGTTTTTT.

The genes are TRBV28 and TRBJ2-1, with 7 positions matching TRBD2. There are 16 residues in the CDR3. Trimming at V came to 1 base and at J to 4 bases, leaving 7 bases not matched to a gene. CDR1 is MDHEN and CDR2 is SYDVKM in the germline V gene. Here the CDR3 reads CASSLSMGGAYNEQFF. In DNA form, the CDR3 reads TGTGCCAGCAGTTTATCCATGGGAGGGGCTTACAATGAGCAGTTCTTC.

This sequence joins TRBV28 and TRBJ2-7; D gene uncertain. With 5 bases removed from V and 3 bases from J, the gap between germline ends came to 8 bases. Germline V gene sequence: CDR1 MDHEN, CDR2 SYDVKM. The CDR3 loop spans 12 amino acids. The CDR3 here is CASSINNYEQYF. The DNA for the CDR3 is TGTGCCAGCAGTATAAACAACTACGAGCAGTACTTC.

The chain has TRBV7-9 and TRBJ2-6; 11 bases are shared with TRBD2. J lost 0 bases, V lost 4 bases, and 5 bases had no gene match. This CDR3 has 18 amino acids. CDR1 is SEHNR and CDR2 is FQNEAQ in the germline V gene (reference sequence). The CDR3 sequence: CASSSTTSGSSGANVLTF. The CDR3, as DNA: TGTGCCAGCAGCTCTACTACTAGCGGGAGCTCTGGGGCCAACGTCCTGACTTTC.

This chain joins TRBV6-1 and TRBJ2-7; maybe TRBD1 (6 bases). The CDR3 consists of 13 residues. CDR1 is MNHNS and CDR2 is SASEGT in the germline V gene. The V and J ends lost 7 bases and 1 base respectively, with 11 bases between them. Here the CDR3 reads CASMGDKSYEQYF. DNA of the CDR3: TGTGCCAGCATGGGGGACAAGTCCTACGAGCAGTACTTC.

The V and J genes are TRBV4-2 and TRBJ2-1; 7 bases fit TRBD2. CDR1 LGHNA and CDR2 YNFKEQ come from the germline V gene. J gave up 10 bases and V 1 base, and 10 bases lay outside the gene matches. This CDR3 spans 15 amino acids. In DNA, the CDR3 is TGTGCCAGCAGCCAAGTTGGGAGGGACCATCGGGAGCAGTTCTTC. Encoded protein: CASSQVGRDHREQFF.

The sample holds a few counts of this clone. The chain has TRBV19 and TRBJ2-5; the match to TRBD2 covers 13 bases. Germline assignment: CDR1 LNHDA and CDR2 SQIVND (reference sequence). V lost 5 bases, J lost 2 bases, and 8 bases stayed unmatched. The CDR3 is 17 residues long. CDR3: CASSPRTSGSHQETQYF. CDR3 coding DNA: TGTGCCAGTAGTCCGAGGACTAGCGGGAGCCATCAAGAGACCCAGTACTTC.